Listed here is a single T cell receptor (beta chain). Its recognized antigen is unknown. No per-base quality is available; no much larger clone lies one base away. Library preparation was by the immunoSEQ multiplex PCR assay. The original methods were these. A statistical classification framework was built for diagnosing cytomegalovirus status from the catalog of TCR beta chain sequences. Not all clones reach the TCRdb copy of this immuneACCESS table, which keeps in-frame sequences only. Checked studies attribute under half of the gap to unresolved V genes and leave the rest unexplained. V, J and clone size are taken as reported in that table, and D and trimming were inferred from the DNA itself. This sample has 100,000 to 150,000 clones in its table, and about 90% of those were observed once. 1.4% to 1.5% of the sample comes from the top ten. This record comes from a study of cytomegalovirus exposure and HLA in healthy donors (dated 2017 in TCRdb). Regarding the complete study: A later analysis indicated that the 95 to 150 validation repertoires were generated on the platform also employed for the approximately 700 repertoires of the first cohort. To predict cytomegalovirus infection status, the study combined high-throughput TCR immunosequencing, statistical association of individual TCRs with disease status, and machine learning. The aim of the study was to test whether cataloging public T cell receptors could identify signatures of past pathogen exposure. A separate validation cohort of more than 100 different subjects was used in addition to the approximately 640-subject first cohort.

Overall study results and their limits: Subsequent analysis determined that TCRs grouped into clusters in the first cohort also showed a tendency toward co-occurrence across the 120 or so validation repertoires, and 85% to 95% of cluster scores exceeded 0. Three of the identified cytomegalovirus-associated TCR beta chains were confirmed in vitro to be specific for cytomegalovirus antigens. Most TCR sequences were observed very rarely across donors, whereas some public TCRs were present in many individuals. The study gave a list of some 150 TCR beta chains associated with cytomegalovirus. A later analysis lacked HLA typing for the validation cohort, so it scored co-occurrence in that cohort across all 120 or so repertoires. The authors suggested that the approach could potentially be generalized to other disease states and immunological phenotypes. In both the original and validation cohorts, the classifier was reported to diagnose cytomegalovirus status with high specificity and sensitivity.

Separate from the approximately 730-subject first cohort, the validation cohort of about 130 subjects was the group to which the donors belonged. The germline V gene yields WSHSY for CDR1 and SAAADI for CDR2. V is reduced by 2 bases and J by 3 bases, leaving a spacing of 8 bases between them. From its cysteine to its phenylalanine, the CDR3 spans 14 amino acids. Only CDR3 DNA is held: 42 bases, read in frame from base 1. The chain is made from TRBV10-2 and TRBJ1-5; perhaps TRBD1 is the D gene, with 5 bases matching. Sequencing was done on a sample of PBMCs. This clonotype originated in a young man in good health and CMV-seronegative. For the CDR3, the sequence is CASSEAGNNQPQHF. The DNA is as follows: TGCGCCAGCAGTGAGGCAGGGAACAATCAGCCCCAGCATTTT.